The source of this T cell receptor beta chain is a study of technical replicates of blood from several donors. The protocol was immunoSEQ multiplex PCR, while the TCRdb copy is restricted to in-frame clones and leaves out a portion. The sample consists of tens of thousands of clones, 94% of them appearing once. V lost 5 bases to trimming and J lost 2 bases; unmatched junction nucleotides: 5. The CDR3 spans 14 residues. Germline V gives CDR1 LNHNV, CDR2 YYDKDF (reference sequence). The clonotype comes from a human donor in good health. The chain combines TRBV15 with TRBJ1-1, with 7 bases matching TRBD1. Sample: T cells isolated from PBMCs. Here the CDR3 DNA reads TGTGCCACCAGCGGCGGACAGGCAAACACTGAAGCTTTCTTT. This translates into CATSGGQANTEAFF.